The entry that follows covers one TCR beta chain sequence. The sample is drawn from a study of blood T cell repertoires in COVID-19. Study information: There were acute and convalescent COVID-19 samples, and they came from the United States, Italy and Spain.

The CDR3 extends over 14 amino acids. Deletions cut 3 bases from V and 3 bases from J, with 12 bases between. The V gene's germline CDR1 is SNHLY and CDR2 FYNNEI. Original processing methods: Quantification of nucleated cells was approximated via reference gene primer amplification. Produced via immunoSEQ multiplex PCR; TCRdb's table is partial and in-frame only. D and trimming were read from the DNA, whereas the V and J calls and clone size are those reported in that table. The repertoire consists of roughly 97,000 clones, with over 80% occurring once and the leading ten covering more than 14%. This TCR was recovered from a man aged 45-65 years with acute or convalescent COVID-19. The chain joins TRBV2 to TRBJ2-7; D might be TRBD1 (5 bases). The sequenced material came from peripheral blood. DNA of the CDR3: TGTGCCAGCAGTGAGCAGGGTGGCAGCTACGAGCAGTACTTC. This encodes CASSEQGGSYEQYF.